The TCR beta chain described here comes from a study of shared clonotypes between healthy human individuals. Study summary: CD4 naive and memory got three plates each, CD8 naive two, CD8 memory one.

The V gene lost 3 bases and the J gene lost 8 bases, with 13 bases spanning the gap. Per germline, CDR1 LNHDA and CDR2 SQIVND (reference sequence). The CDR3 sequence is 13 residues long. Authors' analysis steps: Junction-only immunoSEQ sequences carried no quality scores, so filtering differed. Data came from immunoSEQ multiplex PCR; TCRdb stores just in-frame clones and leaves some out. From that table come the V and J calls and clone size; the DNA was used to work out D and trimming. The profile shows about 380,000 clones, around 96% of them singletons. This TCR was recovered from a man aged 25-40 years in good health. The V call is TRBV19, the J call TRBJ1-1; D is uncertain. The sequenced sample consisted of memory CD8+ T cells sorted from blood. Subset in this sample: CD45RO+ cells pooled with CCR7-negative TemRA cells. The CDR3, as DNA: TGTGCCAGTAGTATCGGTGGGAGGGAGGAAGCTTTCTTT. Amino acid sequence: CASSIGGREEAFF. The full variable domain, rest sourced from reference TRBV19 and TRBJ1-1, is DGGITQSPKYLFRKEGQNVTLSCEQNLNHDAMYWYRQDPGQGLRLIYYSQIVNDFQKGDIAEGYSVSREKKESFPLTVTSAQKNPTAFYLCASSIGGREEAFFGQGTRLTVV.